This T cell receptor (beta chain) was observed in a study of early T cells in non-severe SARS-CoV-2 infection. Study information: Alpha and beta chains were unpaired, from unsorted whole-blood bulk RNA.

Attached unique molecular identifiers marked individual cDNA molecules. MiXCR was run by TCRdb on the 5' RACE reads, yielding one entry per CDR3 protein. The table includes tens of thousands of distinct CDR3 sequences, about a tenth detected once. Germline loops: CDR1 DFQATT, CDR2 SNEGSKA (reference sequence). The CDR3 runs to 11 residues. Trimming shortened V by 3 bases and J by 6 bases, and 9 bases separated the two germline ends. Sequencing was done on a sample of whole blood. The TCR was taken from an adult who was a healthcare worker with PCR-confirmed SARS-CoV-2 infection or an uninfected control (not recorded which). This chain joins TRBV20-1 and TRBJ2-7; D tentatively fits TRBD1 or TRBD2 (5 bases each). CDR3 region: CSASSGREQYF. The CDR3 region has the DNA TGCAGTGCTAGTTCGGGGCGCGAGCAGTACTTC.